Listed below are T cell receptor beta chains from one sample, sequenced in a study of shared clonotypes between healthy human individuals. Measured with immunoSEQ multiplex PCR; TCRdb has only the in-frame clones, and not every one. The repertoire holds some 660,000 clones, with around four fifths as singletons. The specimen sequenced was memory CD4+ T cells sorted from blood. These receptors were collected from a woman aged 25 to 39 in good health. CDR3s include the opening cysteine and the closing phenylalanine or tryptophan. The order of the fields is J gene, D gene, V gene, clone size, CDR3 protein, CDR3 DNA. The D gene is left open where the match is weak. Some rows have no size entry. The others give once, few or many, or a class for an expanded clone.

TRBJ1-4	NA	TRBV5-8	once	CASSLRGGASGKLFF	TGTGCCAGCAGCCTCCGAGGAGGGGCTTCTGGAAAACTGTTTTTT
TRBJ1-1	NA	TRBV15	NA	CATSRDLSRATEAFF	TGTGCCACCAGCAGAGATCTTAGCAGGGCCACTGAAGCTTTCTTT
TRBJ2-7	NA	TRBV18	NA	CASSPPYPPHEQYF	TGTGCCAGCTCACCACCATATCCCCCCCACGAGCAGTACTTC
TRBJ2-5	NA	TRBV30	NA	CAWSVAETQYF	TGTGCCTGGAGTGTTGCAGAGACCCAGTACTTC
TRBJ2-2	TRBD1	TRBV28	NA	CASRTPGQGAAGELFF	TGTGCCAGCAGGACCCCGGGACAGGGGGCTGCCGGGGAGCTGTTTTTT
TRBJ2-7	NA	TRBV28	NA	CASSLADHYEQYF	TGTGCCAGCAGTTTAGCGGACCACTACGAGCAGTACTTC
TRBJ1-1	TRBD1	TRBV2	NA	CASWTGLNTEAFF	TGTGCCAGCTGGACAGGGTTGAACACTGAAGCTTTCTTT
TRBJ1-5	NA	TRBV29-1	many	CSVIEGRGNQPQHF	TGCAGCGTTATAGAAGGGAGAGGCAATCAGCCCCAGCATTTT
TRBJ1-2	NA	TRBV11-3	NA	CASKKEKGDPEERNYGYTF	TGTGCCAGCAAAAAGGAGAAGGGGGACCCTGAAGAAAGGAACTATGGCTACACCTTC
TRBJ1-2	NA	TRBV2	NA	CASRRGETNYGYTF	TGTGCCAGCAGGAGGGGGGAGACGAACTATGGCTACACCTTC
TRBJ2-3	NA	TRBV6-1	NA	CASSEHTGSTDTQYF	TGTGCCAGCAGTGAACATACAGGTAGCACAGATACGCAGTATTTT
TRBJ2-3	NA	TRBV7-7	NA	CASSKGSTDTQYF	TGTGCCAGCAGCAAAGGGAGCACAGATACGCAGTATTTT
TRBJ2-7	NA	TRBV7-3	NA	CASSSGSGEQYF	TGTGCCAGCAGCTCGGGCTCGGGGGAGCAGTACTTC
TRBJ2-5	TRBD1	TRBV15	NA	CATSRDRASETQYF	TGTGCCACCAGCAGGGACAGGGCCTCGGAGACCCAGTACTTC
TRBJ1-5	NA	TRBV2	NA	CASSEQGPGYSNQPQHF	TGTGCCAGCAGTGAACAGGGGCCCGGTTATAGCAATCAGCCCCAGCATTTT
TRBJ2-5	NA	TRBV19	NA	CASSIDGSRETQYF	TGTGCCAGTAGTATCGATGGTAGCCGGGAGACCCAGTACTTC
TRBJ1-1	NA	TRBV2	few	CASISENTEAFF	TGTGCCAGCATCTCAGAGAACACTGAAGCTTTCTTT
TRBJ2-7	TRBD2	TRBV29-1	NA	CSVGTRSLYYFEQYF	TGCAGCGTGGGGACTAGATCTCTCTACTACTTCGAGCAGTACTTC